The T cell receptor (beta chain) under discussion was sequenced for a study of shared clonotypes between healthy human individuals. Study conclusions and caveats: Sampling was confined to blood; repertoires within tissues likely differ.

The CDR3 covers 14 residues. Trimming removed 0 bases from V and 8 bases from J, with 10 bases in between. The V gene's germline CDR1 is PRHDT and CDR2 FYEKMQ (reference sequence). CD45RO-negative, CCR7-selected cells formed the naive CD8 fraction, which excluded terminally differentiated effector memory CD45RA+ cells. The study enrolled healthy HIV-negative adults without recent acute infections or vaccinations as donors. This clone was counted a few times. Its antigen remains unidentified. The repertoire was sequenced with immunoSEQ multiplex PCR; TCRdb's copy has only in-frame clones and lacks some. The sample has about 2 million clones; just under 95% are singletons.

This TCR was sampled from a man between 18 and 35 years old in good health. The chain combines TRBV13 with TRBJ2-2; D ambiguous. Sequenced material: naive CD8+ T cells sorted from blood. DNA for the CDR3: TGTGCCAGCAGCTTAGGTGGTCTAGAAGGGGAGCTGTTTTTT. It codes for CASSLGGLEGELFF.